This T cell receptor beta chain was recovered during a study of shared clonotypes between healthy human individuals. In regard to this clone: The antigen is undetermined.

Study-wide points: Sorted-subset samples were not fully sequenced, rarefaction indicated. Clonotypes that were shared across a few donors made up 4.5% to 5% of naive CD4 clonotypes. Larger richness was generally estimated for naive than memory subsets. How much donors shared clonotypes was expected to be affected by sequencing depth.

Assay: immunoSEQ multiplex PCR; the TCRdb copy retains only in-frame clones and omits some. The sample contains about 2.1 million clones, about 93% of which appear only once. CD8 cells regarded as naive lacked CD45RO, were positively chosen for CCR7, and omitted terminally differentiated effector memory CD45RA+ cells. J was trimmed by 4 bases and V by 4 bases; bases with no gene match: 14. The CDR3 has 16 amino acids. CDR1 SGHRS and CDR2 YFSETQ come from the germline V gene. Material: naive CD8+ T cells from PBMCs. The TCR comes from a man between 18 and 29 years old in good health. Some clones in this sample may be carry-over from other donors' samples. The rearrangement uses TRBV5-1 and TRBJ2-7, with 7 bases identical to TRBD2. CDR3 amino acids: CASSLPIEGGEYEQYF. CDR3 bases: TGCGCCAGCAGCCTTCCTATCGAGGGAGGGGAGTACGAGCAGTACTTC.